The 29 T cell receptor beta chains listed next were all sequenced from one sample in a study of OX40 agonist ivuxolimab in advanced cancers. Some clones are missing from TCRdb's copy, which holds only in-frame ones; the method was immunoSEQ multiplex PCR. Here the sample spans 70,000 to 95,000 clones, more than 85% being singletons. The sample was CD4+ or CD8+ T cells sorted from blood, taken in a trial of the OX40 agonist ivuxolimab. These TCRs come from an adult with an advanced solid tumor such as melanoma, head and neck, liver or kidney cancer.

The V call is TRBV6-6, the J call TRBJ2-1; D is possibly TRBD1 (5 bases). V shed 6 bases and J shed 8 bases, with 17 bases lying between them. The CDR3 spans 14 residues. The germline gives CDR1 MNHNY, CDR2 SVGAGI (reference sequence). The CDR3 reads CASREPRVGDEQFF. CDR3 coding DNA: TGTGCCAGCAGAGAGCCCAGGGTTGGGGATGAGCAGTTCTTC.

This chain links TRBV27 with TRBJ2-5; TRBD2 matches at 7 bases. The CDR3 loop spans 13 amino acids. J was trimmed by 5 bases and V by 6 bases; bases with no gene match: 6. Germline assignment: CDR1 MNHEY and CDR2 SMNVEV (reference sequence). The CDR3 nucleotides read TGTGCCAGCAGGAGGGGAGGGGTGGAGACCCAGTACTTC. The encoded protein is CASRRGGVETQYF.

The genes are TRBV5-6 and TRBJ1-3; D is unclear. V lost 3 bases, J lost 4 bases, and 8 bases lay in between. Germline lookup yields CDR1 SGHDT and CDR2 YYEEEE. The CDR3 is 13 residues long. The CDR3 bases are TGTGCCAGCAGCTCGGGGTTAGGAAACACCATATATTTT. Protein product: CASSSGLGNTIYF.

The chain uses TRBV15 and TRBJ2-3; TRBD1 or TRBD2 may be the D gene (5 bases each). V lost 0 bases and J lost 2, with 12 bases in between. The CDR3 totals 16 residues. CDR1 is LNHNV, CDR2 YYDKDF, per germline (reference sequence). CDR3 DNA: TGTGCCACCAGCAGAGATGGGGCGGGCGCCACAGATACGCAGTATTTT. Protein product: CATSRDGAGATDTQYF.

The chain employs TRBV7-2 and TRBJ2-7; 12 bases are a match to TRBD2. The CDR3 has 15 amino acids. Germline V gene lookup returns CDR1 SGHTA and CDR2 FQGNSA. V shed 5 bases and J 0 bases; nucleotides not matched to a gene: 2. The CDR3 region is CASSRTSGASYEQYF. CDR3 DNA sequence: TGTGCCAGCAGCCGGACTAGCGGGGCCTCCTACGAGCAGTACTTC. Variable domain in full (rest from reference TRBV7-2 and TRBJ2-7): GAGVSQSPSNKVTEKGKDVELRCDPISGHTALYWYRQSLGQGLEFLIYFQGNSAPDKSGLPSDRFSAERTGGSVSTLTIQRTQQEDSAVYLCASSRTSGASYEQYFGPGTRLTVT.

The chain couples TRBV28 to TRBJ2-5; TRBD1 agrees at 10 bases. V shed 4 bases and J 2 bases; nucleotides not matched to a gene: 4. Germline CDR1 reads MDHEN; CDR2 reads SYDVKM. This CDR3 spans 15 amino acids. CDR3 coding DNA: TGTGCCAGCAGTTACCGGGACAGGGGACAAGAGACCCAGTACTTC. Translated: CASSYRDRGQETQYF.

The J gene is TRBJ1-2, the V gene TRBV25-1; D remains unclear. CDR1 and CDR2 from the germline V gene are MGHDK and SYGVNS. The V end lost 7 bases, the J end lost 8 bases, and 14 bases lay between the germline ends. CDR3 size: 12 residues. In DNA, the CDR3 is TGTGCCAGCACGTCCCGGGCAGGAGGCTACACCTTC. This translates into CASTSRAGGYTF.

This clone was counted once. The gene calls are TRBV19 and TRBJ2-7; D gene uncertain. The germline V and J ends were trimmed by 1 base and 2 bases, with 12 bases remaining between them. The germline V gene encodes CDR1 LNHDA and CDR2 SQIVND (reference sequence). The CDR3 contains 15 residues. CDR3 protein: CASSIGVGLPYEQYF. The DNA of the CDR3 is TGTGCCAGTAGTATAGGGGTAGGGTTACCCTACGAGCAGTACTTC. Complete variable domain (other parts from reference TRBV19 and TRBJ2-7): DGGITQSPKYLFRKEGQNVTLSCEQNLNHDAMYWYRQDPGQGLRLIYYSQIVNDFQKGDIAEGYSVSREKKESFPLTVTSAQKNPTAFYLCASSIGVGLPYEQYFGPGTRLTVT.

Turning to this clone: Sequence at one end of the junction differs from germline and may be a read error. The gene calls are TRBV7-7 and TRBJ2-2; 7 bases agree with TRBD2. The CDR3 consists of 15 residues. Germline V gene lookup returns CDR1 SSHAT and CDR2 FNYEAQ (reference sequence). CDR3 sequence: CASSLGAGPTGELFF. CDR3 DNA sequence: TGTGCTAGCAGCTTAGGAGCGGGACCCACCGGGGAGCTGTTTTTT.

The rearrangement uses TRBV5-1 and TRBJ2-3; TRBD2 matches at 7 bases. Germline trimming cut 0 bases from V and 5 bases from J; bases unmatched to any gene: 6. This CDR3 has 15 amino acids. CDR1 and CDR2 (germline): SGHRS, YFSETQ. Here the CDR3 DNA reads TGCGCCAGCAGCTTGGGCGGGAGCGGTGGAGATACGCAGTATTTT. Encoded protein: CASSLGGSGGDTQYF. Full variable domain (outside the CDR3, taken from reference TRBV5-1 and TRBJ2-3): KAGVTQTPRYLIKTRGQQVTLSCSPISGHRSVSWYQQTPGQGLQFLFEYFSETQRNKGNFPGRFSGRQFSNSRSEMNVSTLELGDSALYLCASSLGGSGGDTQYFGPGTRLTVL.

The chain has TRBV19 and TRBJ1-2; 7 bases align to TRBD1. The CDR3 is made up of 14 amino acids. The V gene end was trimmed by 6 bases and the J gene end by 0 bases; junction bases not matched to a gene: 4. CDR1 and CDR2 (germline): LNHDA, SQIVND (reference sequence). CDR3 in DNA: TGTGCCAGTAGCACAACAGGGGCTAACTATGGCTACACCTTC. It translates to CASSTTGANYGYTF. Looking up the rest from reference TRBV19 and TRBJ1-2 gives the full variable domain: DGGITQSPKYLFRKEGQNVTLSCEQNLNHDAMYWYRQDPGQGLRLIYYSQIVNDFQKGDIAEGYSVSREKKESFPLTVTSAQKNPTAFYLCASSTTGANYGYTFGSGTRLTVV.

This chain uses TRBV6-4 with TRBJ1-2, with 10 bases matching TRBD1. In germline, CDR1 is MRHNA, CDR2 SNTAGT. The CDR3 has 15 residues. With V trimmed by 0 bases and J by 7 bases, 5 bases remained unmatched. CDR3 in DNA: TGTGCCAGCAGTGACTCGGGTGACAGGGGGCCTGGCTACACCTTC. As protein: CASSDSGDRGPGYTF.

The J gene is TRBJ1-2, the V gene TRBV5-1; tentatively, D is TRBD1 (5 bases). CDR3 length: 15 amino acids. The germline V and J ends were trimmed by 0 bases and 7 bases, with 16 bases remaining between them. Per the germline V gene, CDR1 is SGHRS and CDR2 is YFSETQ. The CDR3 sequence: CASSLVAEGAVGYTF. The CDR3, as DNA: TGCGCCAGCAGCTTGGTGGCGGAAGGGGCGGTTGGCTACACCTTC.

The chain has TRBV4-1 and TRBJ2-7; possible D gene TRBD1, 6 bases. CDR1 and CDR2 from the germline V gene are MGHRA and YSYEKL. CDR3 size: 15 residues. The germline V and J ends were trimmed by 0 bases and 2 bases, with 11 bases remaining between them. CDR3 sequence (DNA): TGCGCCAGCAGCCAAGAACGCGACAGGACCTACGAGCAGTACTTC. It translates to CASSQERDRTYEQYF.

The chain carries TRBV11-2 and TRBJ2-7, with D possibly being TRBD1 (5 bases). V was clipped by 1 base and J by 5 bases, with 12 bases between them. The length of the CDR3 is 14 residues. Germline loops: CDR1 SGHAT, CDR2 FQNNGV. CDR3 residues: CASSLGGRVHEQYF. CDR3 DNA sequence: TGTGCCAGCAGCTTAGGCGGCAGGGTCCACGAGCAGTACTTC.

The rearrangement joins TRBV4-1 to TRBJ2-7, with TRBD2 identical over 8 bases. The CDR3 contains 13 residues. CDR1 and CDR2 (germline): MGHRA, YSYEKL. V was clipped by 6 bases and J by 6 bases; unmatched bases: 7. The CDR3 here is CASRDSGGFEQYF. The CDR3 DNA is TGCGCCAGCAGGGACTCGGGAGGGTTCGAGCAGTACTTC.

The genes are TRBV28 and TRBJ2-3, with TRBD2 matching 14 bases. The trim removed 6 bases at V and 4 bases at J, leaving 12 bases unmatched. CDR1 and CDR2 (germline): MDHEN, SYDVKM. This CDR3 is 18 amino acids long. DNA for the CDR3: TGTGCCAGCAGAGGGACTAGCGGGAGAGGCCTTAGGGCAGATACGCAGTATTTT. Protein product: CASRGTSGRGLRADTQYF.

This CDR3 reads CASSGSTGRGETQYF. The CDR3 bases are TGTGCCAGCAGCGGATCGACAGGGAGAGGGGAGACCCAGTACTTC. This chain joins TRBV13 and TRBJ2-5, with 7 positions matching TRBD1. The CDR3 has 15 residues. The germline V gene has CDR1 PRHDT and CDR2 FYEKMQ (reference sequence). After removal of 5 bases from V and 5 bases from J, the junction contained 11 bases not matched to a gene.

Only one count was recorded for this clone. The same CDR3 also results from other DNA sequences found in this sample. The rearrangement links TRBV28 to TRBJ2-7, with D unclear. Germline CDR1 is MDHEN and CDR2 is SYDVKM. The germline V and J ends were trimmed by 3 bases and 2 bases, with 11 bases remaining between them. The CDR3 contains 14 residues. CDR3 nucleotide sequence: TGTGCCAGCAGTTTCTCCCGGGCCACCTACGAGCAGTACTTC. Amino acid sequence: CASSFSRATYEQYF.

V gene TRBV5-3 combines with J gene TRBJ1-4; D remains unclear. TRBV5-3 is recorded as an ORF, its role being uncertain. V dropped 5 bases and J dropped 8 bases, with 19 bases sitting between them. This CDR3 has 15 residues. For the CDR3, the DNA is TGTGCCAGAAGATGGTCGGGCTCTCTGGGGGAAAAACTGTTTTTT. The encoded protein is CARRWSGSLGEKLFF.

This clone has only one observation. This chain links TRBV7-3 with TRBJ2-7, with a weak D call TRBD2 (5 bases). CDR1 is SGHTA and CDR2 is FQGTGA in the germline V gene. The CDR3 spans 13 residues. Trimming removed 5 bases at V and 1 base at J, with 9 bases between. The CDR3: CASSLGESYEQYF. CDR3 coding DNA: TGTGCCAGCAGCCTCGGGGAGTCCTACGAGCAGTACTTC.

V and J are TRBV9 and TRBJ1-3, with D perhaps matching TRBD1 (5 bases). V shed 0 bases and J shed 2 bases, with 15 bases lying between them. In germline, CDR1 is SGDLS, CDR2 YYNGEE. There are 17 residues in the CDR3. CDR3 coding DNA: TGTGCCAGCAGCGTAGGGGGGAACGGGTTTACTGGAAACACCATATATTTT. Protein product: CASSVGGNGFTGNTIYF. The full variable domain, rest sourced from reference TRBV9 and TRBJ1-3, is DSGVTQTPKHLITATGQRVTLRCSPRSGDLSVYWYQQSLDQGLQFLIQYYNGEERAKGNILERFSAQQFPDLHSELNLSSLELGDSALYFCASSVGGNGFTGNTIYFGEGSWLTVV.

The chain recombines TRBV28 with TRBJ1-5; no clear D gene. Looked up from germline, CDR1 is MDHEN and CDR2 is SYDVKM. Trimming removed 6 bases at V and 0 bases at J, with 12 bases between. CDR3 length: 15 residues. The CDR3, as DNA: TGTGCCAGCAGGCCCCGGGAGAATAGCAATCAGCCCCAGCATTTT. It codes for CASRPRENSNQPQHF.

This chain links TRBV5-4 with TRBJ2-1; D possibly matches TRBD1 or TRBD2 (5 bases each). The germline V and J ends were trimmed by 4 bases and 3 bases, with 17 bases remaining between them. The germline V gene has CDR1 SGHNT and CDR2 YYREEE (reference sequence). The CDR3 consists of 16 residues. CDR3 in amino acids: CASSPGTPRIYNEQFF. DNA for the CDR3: TGTGCCAGCAGCCCCGGGACCCCAAGGATCTACAATGAGCAGTTCTTC. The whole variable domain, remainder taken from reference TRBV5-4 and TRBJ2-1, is ETGVTQSPTHLIKTRGQQVTLRCSSQSGHNTVSWYQQALGQGPQFIFQYYREEENGRGNFPPRFSGLQFPNYSSELNVNALELDDSALYLCASSPGTPRIYNEQFFGPGTRLTVL.

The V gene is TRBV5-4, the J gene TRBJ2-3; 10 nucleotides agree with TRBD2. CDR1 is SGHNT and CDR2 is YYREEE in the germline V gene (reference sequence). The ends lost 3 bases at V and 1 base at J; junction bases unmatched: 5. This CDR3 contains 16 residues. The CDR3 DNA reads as TGTGCCAGCAGCTATCTAGCGGGAGTGGGCACAGATACGCAGTATTTT. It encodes CASSYLAGVGTDTQYF.

CDR3 nucleotides: TGTGCCAGCAGTGTAGTCCCTGGCGGTGGCTACACCTTC. Its protein product is CASSVVPGGGYTF. The chain uses TRBV2 and TRBJ1-2; D call uncertain. Deletions cut 4 bases from V and 7 bases from J, with 13 bases between. Germline loops: CDR1 SNHLY, CDR2 FYNNEI. This CDR3 comprises 13 residues.

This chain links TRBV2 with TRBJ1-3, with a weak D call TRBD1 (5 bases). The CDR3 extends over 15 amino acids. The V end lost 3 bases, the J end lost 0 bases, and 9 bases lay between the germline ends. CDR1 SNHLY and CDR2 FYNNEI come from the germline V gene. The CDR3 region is CASSEGGYSGNTIYF. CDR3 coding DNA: TGTGCCAGCAGTGAGGGGGGATACTCTGGAAACACCATATATTTT.

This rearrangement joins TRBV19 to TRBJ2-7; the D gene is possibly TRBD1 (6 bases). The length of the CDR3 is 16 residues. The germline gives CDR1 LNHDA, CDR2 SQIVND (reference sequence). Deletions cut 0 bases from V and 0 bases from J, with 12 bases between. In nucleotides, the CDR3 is TGTGCCAGTAGTATAGATCCAGGGGTGAGCTCCTACGAGCAGTACTTC. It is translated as CASSIDPGVSSYEQYF.

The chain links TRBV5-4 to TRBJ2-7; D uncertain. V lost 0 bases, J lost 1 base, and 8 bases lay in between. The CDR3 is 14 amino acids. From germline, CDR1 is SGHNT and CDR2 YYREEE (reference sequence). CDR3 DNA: TGTGCCAGCAGCTTGGGTGGTGATTCCTACGAGCAGTACTTC. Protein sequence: CASSLGGDSYEQYF.